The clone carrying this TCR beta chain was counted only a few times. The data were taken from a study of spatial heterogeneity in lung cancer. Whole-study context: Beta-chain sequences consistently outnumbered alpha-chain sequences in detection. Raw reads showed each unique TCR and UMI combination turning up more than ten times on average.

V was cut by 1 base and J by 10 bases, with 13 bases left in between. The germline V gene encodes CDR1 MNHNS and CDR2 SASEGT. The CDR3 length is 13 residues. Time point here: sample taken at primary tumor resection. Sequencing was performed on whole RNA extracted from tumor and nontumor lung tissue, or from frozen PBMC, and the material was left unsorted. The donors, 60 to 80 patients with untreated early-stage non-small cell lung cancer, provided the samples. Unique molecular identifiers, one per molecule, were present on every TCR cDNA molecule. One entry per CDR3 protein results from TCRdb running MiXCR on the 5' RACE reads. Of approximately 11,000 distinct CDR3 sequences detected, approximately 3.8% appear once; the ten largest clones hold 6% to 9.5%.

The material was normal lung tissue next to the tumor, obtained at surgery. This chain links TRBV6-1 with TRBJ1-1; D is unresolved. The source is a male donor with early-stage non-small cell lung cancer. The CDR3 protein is CASSEGNQRGAFF. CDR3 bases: TGTGCCAGCAGTGAAGGAAACCAACGGGGAGCTTTCTTT.